This T cell receptor (beta chain) was sequenced for a study of naive and memory T cell subsets. Four PCR rounds used nested alpha and beta constant region primers plus the SP2 primer. For blood and skin samples, reverse transcription used TCR alpha and beta constant primers. TCRdb reprocessed the 5' RACE reads with MiXCR, giving one entry per CDR3 protein. The sample includes more than 50,000 distinct CDR3 sequences, approximately 8% of them seen just once. An oligonucleotide containing a UMI was ligated to the 3' end of TCR cDNA. General observations from the study: This RNA-based method may be sensitive to activation-related transcript changes.

The V gene end was trimmed by 7 bases and the J gene end by 4 bases; junction bases not matched to a gene: 8. Germline V CDR1 and CDR2: SGHTA, FQGTGA. The CDR3 runs to 15 residues. About this clonotype itself: The target antigen is unknown.

The rearrangement links TRBV7-3 to TRBJ2-1; TRBD2 agrees at 9 bases. This TCR came from a female donor in good health. This CDR3 reads CASTDSGRPYNEQFF. The CDR3 nucleotides read TGTGCCAGCACCGATAGCGGGAGACCGTACAATGAGCAGTTCTTC.